The 27 T cell receptor beta chains in this list originate from one sample, sequenced in a study of OX40 agonist ivuxolimab in advanced cancers. Produced via immunoSEQ multiplex PCR; TCRdb's table is partial and in-frame only. The sample lists about 100,000 clones; roughly 89% were seen once. The sequences come from CD4+ or CD8+ T cells sorted from blood, collected in a trial of the OX40 agonist ivuxolimab. The receptors were gathered from an adult with an advanced solid tumor such as melanoma, head and neck, liver or kidney cancer.

The chain combines TRBV5-1 with TRBJ1-6, with 7 bases that match TRBD1. Germline CDR1 reads SGHRS; CDR2 reads YFSETQ. This CDR3 comprises 14 residues. V lost 4 bases to trimming and J lost 8 bases; unmatched junction nucleotides: 6. DNA for the CDR3: TGCGCCAGCAGCAGACAGGGAGGCGATTCACCCCTCCACTTT. Translation gives CASSRQGGDSPLHF.

The genes are TRBV11-2 and TRBJ1-4, with D uncertain. Germline V gene sequence: CDR1 SGHAT, CDR2 FQNNGV. Trimming removed 4 bases from V and 7 bases from J, with 13 bases in between. CDR3 size: 14 residues. Written as DNA, the CDR3 is TGTGCCAGCAGCTCCCGGGTGGCAGCTGAAAAACTGTTTTTT. Encoded protein: CASSSRVAAEKLFF.

The chain has TRBV9 and TRBJ2-2; 7 bases fit TRBD1. The CDR3 length is 15 residues. Germline CDR1 reads SGDLS; CDR2 reads YYNGEE. With V trimmed by 0 bases and J by 7 bases, 6 bases remained unmatched. Written as DNA, the CDR3 is TGTGCCAGCAGCGTAGAGATAGGGGGCATCGGGGAGCTGTTTTTT. This gives the protein CASSVEIGGIGELFF.

The chain couples TRBV13 to TRBJ2-5, with 13 bases aligning to TRBD2. Germline CDR1 is PRHDT and CDR2 is FYEKMQ (reference sequence). The CDR3 is 15 amino acids. The junction had 6 bases not matched to a gene; V was cut back by 8 bases and J by 3 bases. This CDR3 is CASGTSGGAKETQYF. The CDR3 DNA reads as TGTGCCAGCGGAACTAGCGGGGGGGCTAAAGAGACCCAGTACTTC. Filled out from reference TRBV13 and TRBJ2-5, the complete variable domain reads AAGVIQSPRHLIKEKRETATLKCYPIPRHDTVYWYQQGPGQDPQFLISFYEKMQSDKGSIPDRFSAQQFSDYHSELNMSSLELGDSALYFCASGTSGGAKETQYFGPGTRLLVL.

This chain uses TRBV28 with TRBJ2-3; the D gene is possibly TRBD2 (5 bases). V shed 4 bases and J shed 1 base, with 9 bases lying between them. This CDR3 contains 14 residues. Looked up from germline, CDR1 is MDHEN and CDR2 is SYDVKM. CDR3 coding DNA: TGTGCCAGCAGTTCTCAGCGGCGCACAGATACGCAGTATTTT. Its translation: CASSSQRRTDTQYF.

V usage is TRBV6-5 and J usage is TRBJ1-5; no firm D call. V lost 5 bases and J 4 bases, leaving 9 bases between the germline ends. CDR1 is MNHEY, CDR2 SVGAGI, per germline. The CDR3 runs to 13 residues. The CDR3 loop is CASSSPGNQPQHF. CDR3 nucleotides: TGTGCCAGCAGTAGCCCTGGGAATCAGCCCCAGCATTTT.

This CDR3 is CASGLGTDTQYF. The CDR3 DNA is TGTGCCTCGGGACTAGGCACAGATACGCAGTATTTT. The chain links TRBV28 to TRBJ2-3; 8 bases match TRBD2. Germline V gene lookup returns CDR1 MDHEN and CDR2 SYDVKM. The J segment lost 1 base and the V segment lost 11 bases, leaving 2 bases of the junction unmatched. The CDR3 runs to 12 residues.

This rearrangement joins TRBV5-4 to TRBJ2-3; 10 bases fit TRBD2. V lost 2 bases, J lost 1 base, and 4 bases stayed unmatched. This CDR3 contains 16 residues. The germline V gene has CDR1 SGHNT and CDR2 YYREEE (reference sequence). The CDR3 loop is CASSFERGGRTDTQYF. The CDR3 DNA reads as TGTGCCAGCAGCTTTGAGCGGGGGGGTCGCACAGATACGCAGTATTTT.

The chain employs TRBV27 and TRBJ2-2; TRBD1 agrees at 9 bases. Germline V gene data show CDR1 as MNHEY and CDR2 as SMNVEV (reference sequence). The CDR3 is 16 residues long. V lost 3 bases, J lost 1 base, and 3 bases stayed unmatched. The CDR3 DNA follows: TGTGCCAGCAGTTTTGTGGGACAGGGGAACACCGGGGAGCTGTTTTTT. Translating gives CASSFVGQGNTGELFF.

The chain recombines TRBV9 with TRBJ1-1; 9 bases match TRBD1. Germline values: CDR1 SGDLS, CDR2 YYNGEE. J was trimmed by 3 bases and V by 5 bases; bases with no gene match: 8. This CDR3 region has 15 residues. The CDR3 region has the DNA TGTGCCAGCAGGAGACTTTGGACAGGGGACACTGAAGCTTTCTTT. Translated: CASRRLWTGDTEAFF.

V and J are TRBV6-6 and TRBJ1-1; no firm D call. The CDR3 runs to 13 residues. In germline, CDR1 is MNHNY, CDR2 SVGAGI (reference sequence). Trimming took 2 bases from V and 5 from J, leaving 9 bases between them. CDR3 protein: CASSYTAVTEAFF. In DNA, the CDR3 is TGTGCCAGCAGTTACACGGCGGTAACTGAAGCTTTCTTT.

The CDR3 nucleotides read TGTGCCAGCAGCATCCGGACAGTGAACCCCTATGGCTACACCTTC. Its protein product is CASSIRTVNPYGYTF. The chain combines TRBV7-2 with TRBJ1-2; D perhaps matches TRBD1 (6 bases). The CDR3 sequence is 15 residues long. Germline lookup yields CDR1 SGHTA and CDR2 FQGNSA. V lost 5 bases to trimming and J lost 4 bases, with 17 bases between them.

The chain combines TRBV30 with TRBJ1-3, with D unresolved. CDR1 and CDR2 from the germline V gene are GTSNPN and SVGIG (reference sequence). The CDR3 is 18 residues long. Deletions cut 5 bases from V and 2 bases from J, with 25 bases between. CDR3 sequence reads: CAWDAETPFHSPGNTIYF. CDR3 DNA: TGTGCCTGGGATGCAGAAACCCCTTTCCACTCCCCTGGAAACACCATATATTTT.

This clone has only a few counts. The chain joins TRBV9 to TRBJ1-2; no clear D gene. Germline V CDR1 and CDR2: SGDLS, YYNGEE. This CDR3 contains 15 residues. V lost 0 bases, J lost 0 bases, and 9 bases lay in between. CDR3 sequence (DNA): TGTGCCAGCAGCGTAGCGGTCGCTTCTAACTATGGCTACACCTTC. Encoded protein: CASSVAVASNYGYTF.

The chain couples TRBV9 to TRBJ2-3, with 8 positions matching TRBD2. Germline values: CDR1 SGDLS, CDR2 YYNGEE. Unmatched junction bases numbered 3, after V lost 0 bases and J lost 0 bases. CDR3 length: 16 amino acids. The CDR3 reads CASSVGIAGSTDTQYF. The CDR3 DNA reads as TGTGCCAGCAGCGTAGGGATAGCGGGAAGCACAGATACGCAGTATTTT.

V gene TRBV10-3 combines with J gene TRBJ1-3; TRBD1 matches at 7 bases. The CDR3 spans 14 residues. The ends lost 5 bases at V and 4 bases at J; junction bases unmatched: 5. The germline gives CDR1 ENHRY, CDR2 SYGVKD. The CDR3 nucleotides are TGTGCCATCAGTCCCGGGACAGCAGGAAACACCATATATTTT. Protein product: CAISPGTAGNTIYF.

The CDR3 loop is CASSYPGSEQYF. CDR3 nucleotide sequence: TGTGCCAGCAGTTACCCTGGAAGCGAGCAGTACTTC. The V gene is TRBV6-6, the J gene TRBJ2-7, with no clear D. The V gene's germline CDR1 is MNHNY and CDR2 SVGAGI (reference sequence). V lost 2 bases and J lost 6, with 8 bases in between. The CDR3 is 12 amino acids.

This chain links TRBV7-9 with TRBJ2-3, with a tentative D call TRBD2 (6 bases). Germline CDR1 reads SEHNR; CDR2 reads FQNEAQ (reference sequence). V was trimmed by 6 bases and J by 4 bases, leaving 14 bases between them. CDR3 length: 14 amino acids. The CDR3 is CASRLRLGADTQYF. CDR3 bases: TGTGCCAGCAGACTACGACTAGGTGCAGATACGCAGTATTTT.

The chain uses TRBV13 and TRBJ1-2, with TRBD1 identical over 8 bases. The CDR3 length is 16 residues. Looked up from germline, CDR1 is PRHDT and CDR2 is FYEKMQ (reference sequence). The ends lost 1 base at V and 3 bases at J; junction bases unmatched: 7. CDR3 nucleotides: TGTGCCAGCAGCTTAGCCCAGGGGGCAGCATACTATGGCTACACCTTC. Protein sequence: CASSLAQGAAYYGYTF.

This rearrangement joins TRBV5-1 to TRBJ1-3; D not resolved. This CDR3 region has 14 residues. CDR1 is SGHRS and CDR2 is YFSETQ in the germline V gene. The V and J ends lost 2 bases and 2 bases respectively, with 8 bases between them. CDR3 nucleotide sequence: TGCGCCAGCAGCTTCGGGGAGCCTGGAAACACCATATATTTT. Protein product: CASSFGEPGNTIYF.

This chain connects TRBV4-1 to TRBJ2-2; the D gene is possibly TRBD2 (5 bases). This CDR3 comprises 16 residues. Per the germline V gene, CDR1 is MGHRA and CDR2 is YSYEKL. V lost 1 base, J lost 4 bases, and 13 bases lay in between. For the CDR3, the DNA is TGCGCCAGCAGCCAAGCCACCCTGGGGAGCACCGGGGAGCTGTTTTTT. Translation: CASSQATLGSTGELFF.

The J gene is TRBJ1-3, the V gene TRBV10-3, with TRBD1 matching 8 bases. Germline V lookup: CDR1 ENHRY, CDR2 SYGVKD. The CDR3 extends over 15 amino acids. V lost 7 bases to trimming and J lost 0 bases; unmatched junction nucleotides: 5. The CDR3 sequence is CAINTGTGSGNTIYF. The CDR3 DNA is TGTGCCATCAATACCGGGACAGGCTCTGGAAACACCATATATTTT.

The chain links TRBV28 to TRBJ2-6, with D possibly being TRBD1 (6 bases). The CDR3 has 15 residues. Trimming left V 5 bases short and J 3 bases short, with 11 bases between. Per the germline V gene, CDR1 is MDHEN and CDR2 is SYDVKM. The CDR3 bases are TGTGCCAGCAGTCGCAGGGGCGGTGGGGCCAACGTCCTGACTTTC. The encoded protein is CASSRRGGGANVLTF.

The chain recombines TRBV15 with TRBJ2-7, with TRBD1 as a possible D gene (6 bases). This CDR3 comprises 14 residues. V was cut by 0 bases and J by 6 bases, with 12 bases left in between. Germline V CDR1 and CDR2: LNHNV, YYDKDF (reference sequence). This CDR3 reads CATSRDRTGSEQYF. The CDR3 DNA reads TGTGCCACCAGCAGAGATCGAACAGGGAGCGAGCAGTACTTC.

The J gene is TRBJ1-2, the V gene TRBV18; 10 positions match TRBD1. CDR3 length: 17 residues. The germline gives CDR1 KGHSH, CDR2 LQKENI. Trimming removed 0 bases from V and 5 bases from J; junction bases left unmatched: 9. The CDR3 loop reads CASSPPRDRGLEYGYTF. The CDR3 bases are TGTGCCAGCTCACCACCGCGGGACAGGGGTTTGGAGTATGGCTACACCTTC.

This clone was observed once. The chain carries TRBV4-1 and TRBJ2-5; maybe TRBD1 (6 bases). Trimming pared 3 bases from V and 0 bases from J, leaving 14 bases between. Germline V gene data show CDR1 as MGHRA and CDR2 as YSYEKL. The CDR3 runs to 16 residues. CDR3 in DNA: TGCGCCAGCAGCCAGGGACCAGGGGTGTACCAAGAGACCCAGTACTTC. Its protein product is CASSQGPGVYQETQYF.

The chain uses TRBV6-5 and TRBJ1-2; D gene ambiguous. The germline V gene has CDR1 MNHEY and CDR2 SVGAGI. V was shortened by 5 bases and J by 2 bases, with 9 bases between the two germline ends. This CDR3 has 13 residues. The CDR3 coding sequence is TGTGCCAGCAGTCCTGATCGGAACTATGGCTACACCTTC. Translating it yields CASSPDRNYGYTF.